Included here is one T cell receptor (beta chain) sequence, with context. The sample is drawn from a study of T-cell reconstitution after alpha-beta-depleted transplantation in children. Unique molecular identifiers were used to barcode this TCRbeta library. MiXCR was run by TCRdb on the PCR reads, yielding one entry per CDR3 protein. The data contain some 500,000 distinct CDR3 sequences, about 17% of them singletons. This CDR3 has 15 residues. V shed 5 bases and J shed 0 bases, with 14 bases lying between them. The sequenced sample was PBMCs from the stem cell graft donor, obtained from the stem cell graft. This clonotype was sampled from a human donor who donated a stem cell graft to a child with acute lymphoblastic leukemia. The rearrangement joins TRBV12-3 or TRBV12-4 to TRBJ2-7, with D maybe TRBD1 (5 bases). The CDR3 spells CASSHTGKSSYEQYF. CDR3 coding DNA: TGTGCCAGCAGTCACACAGGCAAGAGCTCCTACGAGCAGTACTTC.